Presented here are 8 T cell receptor beta chains from one specimen sequenced in a study of regulatory dendritic cells for organ transplantation. Antigen specificity for these receptors is unknown. Allogeneic regulatory or mature dendritic cells were co-cultured for less than 6 days with CFSE-labeled sorted T cells at 1:10. Using immunoSEQ multiplex PCR, the repertoire was profiled, and TCRdb retains in-frame clones only, with some absent. Of 12,000 or so clones in the sample, around three fifths were seen once. Sequenced input: naive CD8+ T cells from blood cultured with dendritic cells. The subset here: CD45RA+ naive T cells. The receptors stem from a human donor in good health.

The CDR3 bases are TGTGCCAGCAGCTCATTCCGGGACTGGGATGAAAAACTGTTTTTT. Its protein product is CASSSFRDWDEKLFF. The chain is built from TRBV5-6 and TRBJ1-4; D is possibly TRBD1 (5 bases). The V gene's germline CDR1 is SGHDT and CDR2 YYEEEE. The length of the CDR3 is 15 residues. V was shortened by 3 bases and J by 6 bases, with 15 bases between the two germline ends.

Only one count was recorded for this clone. The genes are TRBV5-1 and TRBJ2-5, with D tentatively TRBD2 (6 bases). The CDR3 length is 15 residues. Trimming cost V 0 bases and J 5 bases, with 14 bases left between them. Germline V gives CDR1 SGHRS, CDR2 YFSETQ. Here the CDR3 DNA reads TGCGCCAGCAGCTTGGAATGGGGAGGAAGGGAGACCCAGTACTTC. Translating gives CASSLEWGGRETQYF.

This clone was detected only once. The chain employs TRBV4-3 and TRBJ1-3, with D hard to call. With 0 bases removed from V and 2 bases from J, the gap between germline ends came to 8 bases. In germline, CDR1 is LGHNA, CDR2 YSLEER. The CDR3 length is 15 residues. The CDR3 region is CASSQDRGAGNTIYF. CDR3 nucleotides: TGCGCCAGCAGCCAAGACCGCGGCGCTGGAAACACCATATATTTT.

The chain recombines TRBV7-2 with TRBJ1-4; D is perhaps TRBD1 (6 bases). The CDR3 covers 14 residues. CDR1 and CDR2 from the germline V gene are SGHTA and FQGNSA. V dropped 5 bases and J dropped 4 bases, with 11 bases sitting between them. The CDR3 region has the DNA TGTGCCAGCAGCCGGGACATCTATAATGAAAAACTGTTTTTT. Protein sequence: CASSRDIYNEKLFF.

Only one count was recorded for this clone. The chain couples TRBV6-1 to TRBJ1-1, with D possibly TRBD1 on 6 matching bases. Trimming pared 6 bases from V and 6 bases from J, leaving 20 bases between. This CDR3 region has 15 residues. Germline CDR1 MNHNS, CDR2 SASEGT. The CDR3 protein is CASSYQQGKFAEAFF. In DNA, the CDR3 is TGTGCCAGCAGCTACCAACAGGGCAAATTTGCTGAAGCTTTCTTT.

This clone appeared once. This chain uses TRBV4-3 with TRBJ2-2; D may be TRBD2 (5 bases). The V end was cut by 0 bases, the J end by 0 bases, with 8 bases between. CDR1 and CDR2 (germline): LGHNA, YSLEER. This CDR3 has 16 amino acids. The CDR3, as DNA: TGCGCCAGCAGCCAAGATCCCGGGGCGAACACCGGGGAGCTGTTTTTT. Amino acids: CASSQDPGANTGELFF.

V usage is TRBV29-1 and J usage is TRBJ2-2, with 8 bases identical to TRBD1. This CDR3 is built from 14 residues. Trimming cost V 6 bases and J 0 bases; bases outside gene matches: 3. Germline V lookup: CDR1 SQVTM, CDR2 ANQGSEA. In nucleotides, the CDR3 is TGCAGCGTAGTGGGACAGGCGAACACCGGGGAGCTGTTTTTT. Protein: CSVVGQANTGELFF.

J is TRBJ1-2 and V is TRBV4-2; 7 nucleotides align to TRBD1. The CDR3 is made up of 15 amino acids. Germline values: CDR1 LGHNA, CDR2 YNFKEQ. V gave up 4 bases and J gave up 2 bases; unmatched junction bases: 7. The CDR3 loop reads CASSPIAGGNYGYTF. In nucleotides, the CDR3 is TGTGCCAGCAGCCCGATTGCAGGGGGGAACTATGGCTACACCTTC.